This T cell receptor (beta chain) was sequenced for a study of PD-L1 blockade in urothelial cancer. Study-wide background: Blood was analyzed 3 weeks (second dose) and 6 weeks after treatment start.

Germline CDR1 and CDR2: SGHDT and YYEEEE. CDR3 length: 17 residues. Unmatched junction bases numbered 8, after V lost 0 bases and J lost 0 bases. The authors spiked synthetic TCR analog templates into each PCR. Libraries were prepared by immunoSEQ multiplex PCR; TCRdb keeps only in-frame clonotypes and omits some of them. The table lists 100,000 to 150,000 clones, roughly 83% of them singletons. The time point here: peripheral blood 6 weeks after treatment start. Pretreatment and on-treatment blood mononuclear cell samples were taken, totaling between 1 and 8 time points per patient. This chain links TRBV5-6 with TRBJ1-2, with TRBD1 matching 7 bases. The sequence was collected from a man aged 45-60 years with urothelial cancer. The sample here was PBMCs, taken around atezolizumab (anti-PD-L1) treatment. The CDR3 spells CASSLVGDRNSNYGYTF. The CDR3 DNA follows: TGTGCCAGCAGCTTGGTGGGGGACAGAAATTCTAACTATGGCTACACCTTC.